These T cell receptor beta chains were read from a single sample in a study of T cells in Graves' hyperthyroidism and ophthalmopathy. Each CDR3 protein gets one entry after TCRdb re-called the multiplex PCR reads with MiXCR. The table records fewer than 900,000 distinct CDR3 sequences, around 17% of them present only once. The material sequenced was blood. The receptors were gathered from a man aged 18 to 29 with Graves' hyperthyroidism. Both conserved end residues are part of each CDR3. D genes are given only for firm matches. Where a row states a size, it is once, few, many or the class of an expanded clone; other rows omit it.

d_call	j_call	clone_size	v_call	cdr3_aa	cdr3_nt
-	TRBJ1-2	-	TRBV5-6	CASSAYQTVNYGYTF	TGTGCCAGCAGCGCCTACCAGACAGTCAACTATGGCTACACCTTC
TRBD2	TRBJ2-3	many	TRBV5-1	CASSPGLDHSGDTQYF	TGCGCCAGCAGCCCCGGACTAGACCACTCTGGAGATACGCAGTATTTT
TRBD2	TRBJ2-1	-	TRBV28	CASSFASSGPYNEQFF	TGTGCCAGCAGTTTCGCGTCTAGCGGGCCCTACAATGAGCAGTTCTTC
-	TRBJ2-7	-	TRBV6-1	CASSEFRVYEQYF	TGTGCCAGCAGTGAATTTCGAGTCTACGAGCAGTACTTC
-	TRBJ2-7	few	TRBV9	CASSVAPQGSYEQYF	TGTGCCAGCAGCGTAGCCCCCCAGGGGTCCTACGAGCAGTACTTC
TRBD1	TRBJ1-1	-	TRBV2	CASSSRQGIPGNTEAFF	TGTGCCAGCAGTTCCAGACAGGGTATCCCGGGGAACACTGAAGCTTTCTTT
TRBD1	TRBJ1-4	-	TRBV20-1	CSARDVGTENEKLFF	TGCAGTGCTAGAGATGTCGGGACAGAGAATGAAAAACTGTTTTTT
-	TRBJ1-1	many	TRBV6-2/TRBV6-3	CASSYSMRAEAFF	TGTGCCAGCAGTTACTCGATGCGGGCTGAAGCTTTCTTT
-	TRBJ1-4	-	TRBV5-5	CASSPGKATANEKLFF	TGTGCCAGCAGCCCCGGGAAGGCAACCGCTAATGAAAAACTGTTTTTT
-	TRBJ2-4	few	TRBV6-2/TRBV6-3	CASSYGAKNIQYF	TGTGCCAGCAGTTACGGGGCCAAAAACATTCAGTACTTC
-	TRBJ2-6	few	TRBV24-1	CATSAARSASGANVLTF	TGTGCCACCAGTGCCGCTCGTAGCGCCTCTGGGGCCAACGTCCTGACTTTC
-	TRBJ2-2	many	TRBV5-1	CASSLGRGNTGELFF	TGCGCCAGCAGCTTGGGGAGGGGGAACACCGGGGAGCTGTTTTTT
-	TRBJ1-2	many	TRBV12-3/TRBV12-4	CASTPGLDYGYTF	TGTGCCAGCACCCCCGGCCTGGACTATGGCTACACCTTC
-	TRBJ2-1	many	TRBV12-3/TRBV12-4	CASSMTRALVGEQFF	TGTGCCAGCAGCATGACCCGGGCGCTAGTCGGTGAGCAGTTCTTC
-	TRBJ2-1	-	TRBV28	CASGDGGQGGNNEQFF	TGTGCCAGTGGAGATGGGGGGCAGGGAGGTAACAATGAGCAGTTCTTC
-	TRBJ2-7	-	TRBV29-1	CSSSLGREQYF	TGCAGCTCTAGCCTGGGGAGGGAGCAGTACTTC